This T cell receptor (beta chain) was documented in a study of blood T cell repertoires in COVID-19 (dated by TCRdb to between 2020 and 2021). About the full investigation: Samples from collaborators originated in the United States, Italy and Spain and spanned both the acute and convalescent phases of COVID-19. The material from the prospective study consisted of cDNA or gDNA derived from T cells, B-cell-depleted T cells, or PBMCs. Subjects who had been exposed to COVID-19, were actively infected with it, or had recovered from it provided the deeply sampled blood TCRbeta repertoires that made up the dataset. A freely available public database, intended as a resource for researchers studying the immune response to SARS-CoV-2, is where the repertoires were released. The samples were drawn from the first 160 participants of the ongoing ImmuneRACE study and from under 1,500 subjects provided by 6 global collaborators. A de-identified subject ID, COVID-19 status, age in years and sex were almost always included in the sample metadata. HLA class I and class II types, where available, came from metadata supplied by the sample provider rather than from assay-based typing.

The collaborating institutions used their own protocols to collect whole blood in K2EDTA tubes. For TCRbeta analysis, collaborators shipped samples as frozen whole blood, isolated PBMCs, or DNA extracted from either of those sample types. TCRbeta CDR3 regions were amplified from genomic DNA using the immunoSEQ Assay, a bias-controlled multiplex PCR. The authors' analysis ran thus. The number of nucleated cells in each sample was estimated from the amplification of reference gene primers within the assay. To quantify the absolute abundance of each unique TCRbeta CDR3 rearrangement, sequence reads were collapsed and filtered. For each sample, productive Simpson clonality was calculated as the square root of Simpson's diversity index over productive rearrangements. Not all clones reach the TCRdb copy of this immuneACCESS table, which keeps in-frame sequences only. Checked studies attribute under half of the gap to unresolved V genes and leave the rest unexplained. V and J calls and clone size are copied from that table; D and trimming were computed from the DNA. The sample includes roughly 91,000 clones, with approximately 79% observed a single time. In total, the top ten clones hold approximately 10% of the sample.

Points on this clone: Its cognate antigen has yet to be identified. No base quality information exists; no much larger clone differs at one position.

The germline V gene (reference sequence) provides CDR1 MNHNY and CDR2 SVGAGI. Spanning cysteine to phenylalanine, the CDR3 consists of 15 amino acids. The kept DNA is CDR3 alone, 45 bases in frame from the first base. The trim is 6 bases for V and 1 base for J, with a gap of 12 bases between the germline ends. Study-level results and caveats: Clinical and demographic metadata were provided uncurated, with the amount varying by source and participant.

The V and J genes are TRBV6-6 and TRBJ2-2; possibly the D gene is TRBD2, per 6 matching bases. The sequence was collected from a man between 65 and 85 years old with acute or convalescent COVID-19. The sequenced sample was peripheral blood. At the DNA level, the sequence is TGTGCCAGCAGAGATAGCGGACTGAACACCGGGGAGCTGTTTTTT. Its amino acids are CASRDSGLNTGELFF.